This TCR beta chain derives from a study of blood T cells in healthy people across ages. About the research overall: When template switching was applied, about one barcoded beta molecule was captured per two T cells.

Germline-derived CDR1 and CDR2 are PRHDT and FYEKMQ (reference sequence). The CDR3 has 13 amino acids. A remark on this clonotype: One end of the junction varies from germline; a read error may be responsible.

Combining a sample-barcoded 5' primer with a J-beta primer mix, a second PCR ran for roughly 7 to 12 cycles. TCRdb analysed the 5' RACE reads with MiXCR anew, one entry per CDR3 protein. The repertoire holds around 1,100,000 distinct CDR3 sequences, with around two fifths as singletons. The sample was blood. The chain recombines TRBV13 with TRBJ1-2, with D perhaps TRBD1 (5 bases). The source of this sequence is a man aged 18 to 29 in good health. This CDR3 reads CASSLGTWGGYTF. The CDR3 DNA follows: TGTGCCAGCAGCCTAGGGACCTGGGGAGGCTACACCTTC.